The next 6 T cell receptor beta chains were all read from a single sample in a study of cytomegalovirus exposure and HLA in healthy donors. With 60 Vbeta and 13 Jbeta primers, the PCR was carried out. Only in-frame clones appear in the TCRdb table, and some are missing; sequencing was by immunoSEQ multiplex PCR. The table has about 140,000 clones, around 82% seen once. Material: PBMCs. The receptors were gathered from a female donor in good health and CMV-seronegative.

In its sample, this clone was seen a few times. The J gene is TRBJ1-6, the V gene TRBV6-1, with 11 bases that match TRBD1. Germline-derived CDR1 and CDR2 are MNHNS and SASEGT. Trimming removed 4 bases from V and 7 bases from J; junction bases left unmatched: 3. The CDR3 is 15 amino acids. The CDR3 sequence: CASSVDRGPNSPLHF. For the CDR3, the DNA is TGTGCCAGCAGTGTGGACAGGGGGCCCAATTCACCCCTCCACTTT.

This chain connects TRBV19 to TRBJ2-2; perhaps TRBD2 as D (5 bases). The CDR3 has 16 amino acids. CDR1 and CDR2 (germline): LNHDA, SQIVND (reference sequence). The V end was cut by 0 bases, the J end by 5 bases, with 13 bases between. The CDR3 region is CASSIEARERTGELFF. As DNA, the CDR3 is TGTGCCAGTAGTATAGAGGCGAGGGAGAGGACCGGGGAGCTGTTTTTT.

The table lists this clone with a few counts. The gene calls are TRBV4-2 and TRBJ1-5; D not resolved. There are 14 residues in the CDR3. Germline values: CDR1 LGHNA, CDR2 YNFKEQ. V lost 1 base and J lost 0, with 4 bases in between. CDR3 in DNA: TGTGCCAGCAGCCAAGCGGGTAGCAATCAGCCCCAGCATTTT. As protein: CASSQAGSNQPQHF.

The genes are TRBV19 and TRBJ2-1; the D gene is possibly TRBD1 (7 bases). Germline loops: CDR1 LNHDA, CDR2 SQIVND (reference sequence). CDR3 length: 14 amino acids. V dropped 7 bases and J dropped 6 bases, with 16 bases sitting between them. CDR3 in DNA: TGTGCCAGTACGGTCTTGCGGGACAGCAATGAGCAGTTCTTC. Encoded protein: CASTVLRDSNEQFF.

This chain links TRBV2 with TRBJ1-6; D possibly corresponds to TRBD1 (6 bases). Trimming shortened V by 5 bases and J by 9 bases, and 17 bases separated the two germline ends. CDR1 SNHLY and CDR2 FYNNEI come from the germline V gene. This CDR3 comprises 15 residues. The CDR3, as DNA: TGTGCCAGCAGTTATCCCGGGGCAGGGGTTTCACCCCTCCACTTT. Protein sequence: CASSYPGAGVSPLHF.

This clone was observed a handful of times. This chain uses TRBV4-3 with TRBJ1-3, with D hard to call. The V gene lost 4 bases and the J gene lost 4 bases, with 8 bases spanning the gap. Germline V gene sequence: CDR1 LGHNA, CDR2 YSLEER. The CDR3 spans 13 residues. CDR3 nucleotides: TGCGCCAGCAGCCGAGGGCCCGGAAACACCATATATTTT. Residues: CASSRGPGNTIYF.